What follows are 14 T cell receptor beta chains derived from one specimen sequenced in a study of blood T cell repertoires in COVID-19. The repertoire was sequenced with immunoSEQ multiplex PCR; TCRdb's copy has only in-frame clones and lacks some. The data contain roughly 120,000 clones, more than 70% of them seen just once; the ten biggest clones take up 1.5% to 2%. Specimen: peripheral blood. These TCRs come from a man in his sixties or seventies with acute or convalescent COVID-19.

The rearrangement links TRBV5-1 to TRBJ2-3, with 11 bases fitting TRBD1. V lost 3 bases, J lost 4 bases, and 10 bases stayed unmatched. Germline V gene sequence: CDR1 SGHRS, CDR2 YFSETQ. The CDR3 totals 17 residues. CDR3 protein: CASSSADRGRGPDTQYF. Here the CDR3 DNA reads TGCGCCAGCAGCTCAGCGGACAGGGGGCGCGGACCAGATACGCAGTATTTT.

The J gene is TRBJ2-5, the V gene TRBV28; 7 nucleotides match TRBD2. Germline V lookup: CDR1 MDHEN, CDR2 SYDVKM. V lost 3 bases, J lost 1 base, and 8 bases stayed unmatched. This CDR3 comprises 16 residues. As DNA, the CDR3 is TGTGCCAGCAGTTTTATAAGCGGGGCCATCCAAGAGACCCAGTACTTC. Translated: CASSFISGAIQETQYF.

The gene calls are TRBV5-1 and TRBJ1-1; 9 bases line up with TRBD1. V was pared by 4 bases and J by 4 bases, with 11 bases of the junction left unmatched. The CDR3 runs to 16 residues. Germline loops: CDR1 SGHRS, CDR2 YFSETQ. CDR3 bases: TGCGCCAGCAGCCTGTCACCGGGACAGGGTACCACTGAAGCTTTCTTT. Translation gives CASSLSPGQGTTEAFF.

The rearrangement joins TRBV28 to TRBJ1-1; D possibly corresponds to TRBD1 (6 bases). The CDR3 covers 13 residues. CDR1 is MDHEN and CDR2 is SYDVKM in the germline V gene. Trimming removed 5 bases from V and 5 bases from J, with 12 bases in between. The CDR3 DNA reads TGTGCCAGCAGTACAGGGCTTAGGACTGAAGCTTTCTTT. It translates to CASSTGLRTEAFF.

The chain recombines TRBV5-1 with TRBJ2-7; no firm D call. Trimming shortened V by 0 bases and J by 6 bases, and 4 bases separated the two germline ends. This CDR3 has 11 residues. CDR1 is SGHRS, CDR2 YFSETQ, per germline. Here the CDR3 reads CASSLDGEQYF. In DNA form, the CDR3 reads TGCGCCAGCAGCTTGGACGGCGAGCAGTACTTC.

V gene TRBV28 combines with J gene TRBJ1-2; perhaps TRBD1 as D (5 bases). The CDR3 consists of 15 residues. The V end lost 2 bases, the J end lost 3 bases, and 13 bases lay between the germline ends. The germline gives CDR1 MDHEN, CDR2 SYDVKM. Written as DNA, the CDR3 is TGTGCCAGCAGTTTACCTTCATCCAGGGACTATGGCTACACCTTC. Protein sequence: CASSLPSSRDYGYTF.

The table lists this clone with a count of one. The rearrangement links TRBV7-9 to TRBJ1-1, with D tentatively TRBD1 (5 bases). V lost 5 bases, J lost 5 bases, and 15 bases lay in between. This CDR3 spans 14 amino acids. CDR1 SEHNR and CDR2 FQNEAQ come from the germline V gene (reference sequence). Written as DNA, the CDR3 is TGTGCCAGCAGCCTACCCGGGGGAGGTACTGAAGCTTTCTTT. Translated: CASSLPGGGTEAFF.

The rearrangement uses TRBV11-2 and TRBJ1-2, with a possible D match to TRBD1 (5 bases). V shed 4 bases and J shed 4 bases, with 16 bases lying between them. The CDR3 spans 15 residues. The germline gives CDR1 SGHAT, CDR2 FQNNGV. CDR3 sequence reads: CASSSNPRVAYGYTF. The CDR3 nucleotides are TGTGCCAGCAGCTCCAACCCCAGGGTTGCCTATGGCTACACCTTC.

The V gene is TRBV5-1, the J gene TRBJ1-2, with D hard to call. Looked up from germline, CDR1 is SGHRS and CDR2 is YFSETQ. V was cut by 0 bases and J by 2 bases, with 5 bases left in between. The CDR3 loop spans 13 amino acids. The CDR3 sequence: CASSLAMNYGYTF. The CDR3 DNA reads as TGCGCCAGCAGCTTGGCTATGAACTATGGCTACACCTTC.

CDR3 nucleotides: TGTGCCAGCAGCCAGAATGGCCATTCGGGGATGGGAGAGACCCAGTACTTC. Translation gives CASSQNGHSGMGETQYF. J is TRBJ2-5 and V is TRBV4-2; possible D gene TRBD2, 5 bases. Germline assignment: CDR1 LGHNA and CDR2 YNFKEQ. V lost 3 bases, J lost 4 bases, and 21 bases lay in between. The CDR3 consists of 17 residues.

The chain uses TRBV14 and TRBJ2-6; 8 bases map to TRBD1. There are 18 residues in the CDR3. J lost 2 bases, V lost 1 base, and 7 bases had no gene match. Germline V gives CDR1 SGHDN, CDR2 FVKESK. In nucleotides, the CDR3 is TGTGCCAGCAGCCAAGGGGGCAGGGGGCAGGCTGGGGCCAACGTCCTGACTTTC. Residues: CASSQGGRGQAGANVLTF.

The chain combines TRBV18 with TRBJ1-4; perhaps TRBD1 as D (6 bases). This CDR3 is 14 amino acids long. Germline lookup yields CDR1 KGHSH and CDR2 LQKENI. Trimming took 3 bases from V and 8 from J, leaving 13 bases between them. The CDR3 here is CASSPQGLREKLFF. DNA for the CDR3: TGTGCCAGCTCACCGCAGGGGTTGAGGGAAAAACTGTTTTTT. Combining the CDR3 with reference TRBV18 and TRBJ1-4 gives the whole variable domain NAGVMQNPRHLVRRRGQEARLRCSPMKGHSHVYWYRQLPEEGLKFMVYLQKENIIDESGMPKERFSAEFPKEGPSILRIQQVVRGDSAAYFCASSPQGLREKLFFGSGTQLSVL.

The CDR3 loop reads CASSLQGQGWYEQYF. Here the CDR3 DNA reads TGTGCCAGCAGTTTACAGGGACAGGGGTGGTACGAGCAGTACTTC. The chain combines TRBV27 with TRBJ2-7; TRBD1 matches 10 bases. The germline CDR1 and CDR2 sequences are MNHEY and SMNVEV (reference sequence). There are 15 residues in the CDR3. V dropped 2 bases and J dropped 4; count of bases not matched to a gene: 5.

This clone is a singleton in its sample. V usage is TRBV9 and J usage is TRBJ2-5; TRBD2 is a possible D gene (6 bases). Trimming stripped 0 bases from V and 1 base from J, with 16 bases between. The germline CDR1 and CDR2 sequences are SGDLS and YYNGEE. The CDR3 sequence is 17 residues long. DNA for the CDR3: TGTGCCAGCAGCGTAGAGGAGGGGACCCCTGGCCAAGAGACCCAGTACTTC. This encodes CASSVEEGTPGQETQYF.